Listed below are T cell receptor beta chains from one sample, sequenced in a study of CD8+ T cells in alopecia areata. Using immunoSEQ multiplex PCR, the repertoire was profiled, and TCRdb retains in-frame clones only, with some absent. The data show about 150,000 clones, around 54% seen once. Sequenced input: CD4+ T cells sorted from blood. The origin of the receptors is a human donor in good health. Each CDR3 is given with its conserved first and last residue. Fields, in order: clone size, V gene, J gene, D gene, CDR3 protein, CDR3 DNA. The D gene is left open where the match is weak. Size is omitted from some rows. Given values are once, few, many or a class for expanded clones.

clone size: .; V gene: TRBV5-1; J gene: TRBJ2-5; D gene: .; CDR3 protein: CASSPEREDRETQYF; CDR3 DNA: TGCGCCAGCAGCCCCGAGAGGGAGGATCGAGAGACCCAGTACTTC
clone size: few; V gene: TRBV5-1; J gene: TRBJ1-1; D gene: .; CDR3 protein: CASSPLQNTEAFF; CDR3 DNA: TGCGCCAGCAGCCCCTTGCAGAACACTGAAGCTTTCTTT
clone size: few; V gene: TRBV29-1; J gene: TRBJ1-1; D gene: .; CDR3 protein: CSVRGSGVNTEAFF; CDR3 DNA: TGCAGCGTTCGGGGGTCCGGGGTGAACACTGAAGCTTTCTTT
clone size: .; V gene: TRBV9; J gene: TRBJ2-7; D gene: .; CDR3 protein: CASSAWAGSSYEQYF; CDR3 DNA: TGTGCCAGCAGCGCATGGGCGGGAAGCTCCTACGAGCAGTACTTC
clone size: .; V gene: TRBV5-6; J gene: TRBJ1-5; D gene: TRBD1; CDR3 protein: CASSSTGEYQPQHF; CDR3 DNA: TGTGCCAGCAGCTCGACAGGGGAGTATCAGCCCCAGCATTTT
clone size: .; V gene: TRBV4-1; J gene: TRBJ2-1; D gene: TRBD2; CDR3 protein: CASSRGTSGSLGDNEQFF; CDR3 DNA: TGCGCCAGCAGCCGCGGGACTAGCGGGTCGTTAGGGGACAATGAGCAGTTCTTC
clone size: few; V gene: TRBV7-9; J gene: TRBJ2-1; D gene: TRBD1; CDR3 protein: CASSLGQGLFF; CDR3 DNA: TGTGCCAGCAGCTTAGGACAGGGGTTGTTCTTC
clone size: .; V gene: TRBV11-2; J gene: TRBJ1-1; D gene: .; CDR3 protein: CASSSQMNTEAFF; CDR3 DNA: TGTGCCAGCAGCTCACAGATGAACACTGAAGCTTTCTTT
clone size: .; V gene: TRBV29-1; J gene: TRBJ1-1; D gene: TRBD1; CDR3 protein: CSVDRGRITEAFF; CDR3 DNA: TGCAGCGTTGACAGGGGGAGGATCACTGAAGCTTTCTTT
clone size: .; V gene: TRBV6-5; J gene: TRBJ2-5; D gene: .; CDR3 protein: CASSYRREETQYF; CDR3 DNA: TGTGCCAGCAGTTACCGCCGGGAAGAGACCCAGTACTTC
clone size: .; V gene: TRBV30; J gene: TRBJ2-7; D gene: .; CDR3 protein: CAWSGGVSRVRQYF; CDR3 DNA: TGTGCCTGGAGTGGCGGAGTCAGCCGGGTCCGGCAGTACTTC
clone size: .; V gene: TRBV30; J gene: TRBJ1-1; D gene: .; CDR3 protein: CAWNKETEAFF; CDR3 DNA: TGTGCCTGGAATAAGGAAACAGAAGCTTTCTTT
clone size: .; V gene: TRBV11-2; J gene: TRBJ2-7; D gene: TRBD1; CDR3 protein: CASSPTGVEQYF; CDR3 DNA: TGTGCCAGCAGCCCAACAGGGGTCGAGCAGTACTTC
clone size: .; V gene: TRBV25-1; J gene: TRBJ2-7; D gene: .; CDR3 protein: CASSEYESTGSYEQYF; CDR3 DNA: TGTGCCAGCAGTGAATATGAGAGTACAGGCTCCTACGAGCAGTACTTC
clone size: .; V gene: TRBV5-1; J gene: TRBJ2-2; D gene: TRBD2; CDR3 protein: CASSPLAGNTGELFF; CDR3 DNA: TGCGCCAGCAGCCCTTTAGCGGGGAACACCGGGGAGCTGTTTTTT
clone size: few; V gene: TRBV29-1; J gene: TRBJ2-2; D gene: .; CDR3 protein: CSVVIPGGELFF; CDR3 DNA: TGCAGCGTAGTCATACCCGGCGGGGAGCTGTTTTTT
clone size: few; V gene: TRBV29-1; J gene: TRBJ2-1; D gene: .; CDR3 protein: CSVEGIRDTYNEQFF; CDR3 DNA: TGCAGCGTTGAAGGGATCCGGGACACCTACAATGAGCAGTTCTTC
clone size: .; V gene: TRBV2; J gene: TRBJ1-1; D gene: .; CDR3 protein: CASSPEQGNTEAFF; CDR3 DNA: TGTGCCAGCAGTCCCGAACAGGGGAACACTGAAGCTTTCTTT
clone size: .; V gene: TRBV7-2; J gene: TRBJ2-7; D gene: .; CDR3 protein: CASSLAGGDWRQYF; CDR3 DNA: TGTGCCAGCAGCTTAGCGGGGGGAGACTGGAGACAGTACTTC
clone size: .; V gene: TRBV7-9; J gene: TRBJ1-1; D gene: .; CDR3 protein: CASSLPGANTEAFF; CDR3 DNA: TGTGCCAGCAGCTTACCGGGGGCGAACACTGAAGCTTTCTTT
clone size: few; V gene: TRBV6-5; J gene: TRBJ1-1; D gene: .; CDR3 protein: CASSYANTEAFF; CDR3 DNA: TGTGCCAGCAGTTACGCCAACACTGAAGCTTTCTTT
clone size: .; V gene: TRBV28; J gene: TRBJ2-1; D gene: .; CDR3 protein: CASSLFMQGKEQFF; CDR3 DNA: TGTGCCAGCAGTTTATTCATGCAGGGGAAGGAACAGTTCTTC
clone size: .; V gene: TRBV30; J gene: TRBJ2-2; D gene: TRBD1; CDR3 protein: CAWSKGRTGGSTGELFF; CDR3 DNA: TGTGCCTGGAGTAAAGGGAGGACAGGGGGCAGCACCGGGGAGCTGTTTTTT
clone size: .; V gene: TRBV28; J gene: TRBJ2-7; D gene: TRBD1; CDR3 protein: CASSVTGGFVEQYF; CDR3 DNA: TGTGCCAGCAGTGTAACAGGGGGGTTCGTCGAGCAGTACTTC
clone size: .; V gene: TRBV5-1; J gene: TRBJ2-1; D gene: .; CDR3 protein: CASSLEGYHEQFF; CDR3 DNA: TGCGCCAGCAGCTTGGAGGGTTACCATGAGCAGTTCTTC
clone size: .; V gene: TRBV18; J gene: TRBJ2-3; D gene: TRBD1; CDR3 protein: CASSPRQGTVTDTQYF; CDR3 DNA: TGTGCCAGCTCACCACGACAGGGTACGGTCACAGATACGCAGTATTTT
clone size: .; V gene: TRBV23-1; J gene: TRBJ2-3; D gene: TRBD1; CDR3 protein: CASSRLQGAITDTQYF; CDR3 DNA: TGCGCCAGCAGTCGCTTACAGGGGGCTATCACAGATACGCAGTATTTT
clone size: few; V gene: TRBV7-9; J gene: TRBJ2-4; D gene: TRBD1; CDR3 protein: CASSLGQGNIQYF; CDR3 DNA: TGTGCCAGCAGCTTAGGACAGGGTAACATTCAGTACTTC
clone size: once; V gene: TRBV2; J gene: TRBJ1-2; D gene: TRBD1; CDR3 protein: CASRKGQAGRGYTF; CDR3 DNA: TGTGCCAGCAGAAAGGGACAGGCGGGACGAGGCTACACCTTC
clone size: few; V gene: TRBV5-1; J gene: TRBJ2-1; D gene: TRBD2; CDR3 protein: CASSLSGEGYNEQFF; CDR3 DNA: TGCGCCAGCAGCTTAAGCGGGGAGGGGTACAATGAGCAGTTCTTC
clone size: .; V gene: TRBV6-6; J gene: TRBJ2-7; D gene: TRBD1; CDR3 protein: CASSYDRGTYEQYF; CDR3 DNA: TGTGCCAGCAGTTATGACAGGGGGACCTACGAGCAGTACTTC
clone size: .; V gene: TRBV19; J gene: TRBJ2-2; D gene: TRBD2; CDR3 protein: CASSIKTSGTGELFF; CDR3 DNA: TGTGCCAGTAGTATAAAGACTAGCGGGACCGGGGAGCTGTTTTTT
clone size: .; V gene: TRBV11-2; J gene: TRBJ2-4; D gene: TRBD1; CDR3 protein: CASSSPGQDIQYF; CDR3 DNA: TGTGCCAGCAGCTCCCCCGGACAGGACATTCAGTACTTC
clone size: .; V gene: TRBV29-1; J gene: TRBJ1-5; D gene: .; CDR3 protein: CSGRGPNSNQPQHF; CDR3 DNA: TGCAGCGGCCGGGGACCCAATAGCAATCAGCCCCAGCATTTT
clone size: .; V gene: TRBV7-9; J gene: TRBJ1-5; D gene: .; CDR3 protein: CASSLGAQALVPQHF; CDR3 DNA: TGTGCCAGCAGCTTAGGAGCCCAGGCCTTGGTGCCCCAGCATTTT
clone size: .; V gene: TRBV27; J gene: TRBJ2-3; D gene: .; CDR3 protein: CASSLPPHTQYF; CDR3 DNA: TGTGCCAGCAGTCTCCCCCCGCATACGCAGTATTTT